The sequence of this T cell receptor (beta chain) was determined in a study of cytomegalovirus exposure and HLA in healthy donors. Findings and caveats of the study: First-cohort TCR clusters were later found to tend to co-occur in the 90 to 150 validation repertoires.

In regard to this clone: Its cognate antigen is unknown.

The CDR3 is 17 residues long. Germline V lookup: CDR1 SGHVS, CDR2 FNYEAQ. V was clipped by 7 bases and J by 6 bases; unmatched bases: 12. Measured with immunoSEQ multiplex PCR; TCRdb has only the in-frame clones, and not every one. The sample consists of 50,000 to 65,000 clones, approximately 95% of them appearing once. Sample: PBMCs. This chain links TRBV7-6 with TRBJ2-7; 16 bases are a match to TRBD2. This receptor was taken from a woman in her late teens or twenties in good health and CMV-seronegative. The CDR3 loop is CASTPGLAGGPRVEQYF. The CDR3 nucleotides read TGTGCCAGCACCCCGGGACTAGCGGGGGGGCCTCGGGTCGAGCAGTACTTC.